This T cell receptor (beta chain) came from a study of CD8 T cells in ankylosing spondylitis. Study findings and constraints: Earlier authors reported some of these motif variants in reactive arthritis synovial fluid and blood. Disease-linked clones had a CD8+ phenotype and relatively low frequency in peripheral blood.

This clonotype occurred a few times. Its specificity is not known. This CDR3 is 16 amino acids long. Deletions cut 4 bases from V and 2 bases from J, with 16 bases between. Generation of TCR beta libraries employed quantitative 5'-RACE incorporating molecular barcodes. TCRdb ran MiXCR on the 5' RACE reads and lists one entry per CDR3 protein. The top ten hold about 4% of the sample, which has about 270,000 distinct CDR3 sequences, 32% seen once. The origin of this receptor is a male donor with ankylosing spondylitis or in good health (not recorded which). Sample: blood, either unsorted or a sorted T cell fraction (not recorded which). The chain combines TRBV12-3 or TRBV12-4 with TRBJ2-3, with D possibly TRBD1 on 5 matching bases. The CDR3 bases are TGTGCCAGCAGTTCGCGACAGTGGAATATCACAGATACGCAGTATTTT. Its protein product is CASSSRQWNITDTQYF.